This T cell receptor beta chain was obtained from a study of T-cell reconstitution after alpha-beta-depleted transplantation in children. V gave up 4 bases and J gave up 2 bases, with 19 bases separating them. Per the germline V gene, CDR1 is LGHDT and CDR2 is YNNKEL (reference sequence). CDR3 length equals 17 residues. A word on this clonotype: Its antigen is undetermined.

Construction of the TCRbeta library involved unique molecular identifiers. TCRdb independently ran MiXCR on the PCR reads; one entry per CDR3 protein. The table shows about 300,000 distinct CDR3 sequences, with just over 7.5% occurring only once. Study-level results: It was newly produced T cells that mostly accounted for T-cell counts and diversity one year after transplant. Reportedly, alpha-beta T cells present about two months post-transplant originated from several hundred expanded clones of graft origin. Certain patients had high TCRbeta diversity at day 60, and it came from recipient T cells and thymic progenitors that survived.

Sample: peripheral blood, taken 360 days after TCRalphabeta/CD19-depleted stem cell transplant. The chain has TRBV3-1 and TRBJ2-3; possible D gene TRBD2, 5 bases. The sequence was obtained from a female patient between 2 and 15 years old who had a stem cell transplant for Fanconi anemia, so the T cells may come from the graft donor. DNA of the CDR3: TGTGCCAGCAGCCCGAGGGTGATAGCCCCCCACACAGATACGCAGTATTTT. It is translated as CASSPRVIAPHTDTQYF.